This is a list of T cell receptor beta chains from one sample in a study of T cells after posttransplantation cyclophosphamide. The data were produced by immunoSEQ multiplex PCR, yet TCRdb's version contains in-frame clones alone and is incomplete. The sample has about 20,000 clones; approximately 97% are singletons. Specimen: naive CD4+ T cells sorted from PBMCs. Every receptor here comes from a man in his fifties or sixties in good health, CMV-negative, and a related stem cell transplant donor. CDR3s include the opening cysteine and the closing phenylalanine or tryptophan. D genes are given only for firm matches. Part of the rows lack a size; the others show once, few, many or a class for expanded clones.

j_gene,d_gene,abundance,v_gene,CDR3aa,CDR3nt
TRBJ2-7,TRBD1,NA,TRBV20-1,CSTGQSYEQYF,TGCAGTACGGGACAGTCCTACGAGCAGTACTTC
TRBJ1-2,NA,once,TRBV23-1,CASGPPRGGYTF,TGCGCCAGCGGCCCCCCTCGGGGTGGCTACACCTTC
TRBJ2-1,NA,NA,TRBV19,CASSISGGATYNEQFF,TGTGCCAGTAGTATAAGTGGCGGGGCCACCTACAATGAGCAGTTCTTC
TRBJ2-2,NA,NA,TRBV11-3,CASSWVGGALETGELFF,TGTGCCAGCAGCTGGGTGGGGGGGGCGCTTGAGACCGGGGAGCTGTTTTTT
TRBJ2-7,NA,once,TRBV11-3,CASSLDRSYEQYF,TGTGCCAGCAGCTTAGACCGGTCCTACGAGCAGTACTTC
TRBJ2-7,TRBD2,NA,TRBV10-1,CASSGLAGGNTYEQYF,TGCGCCAGCAGTGGACTAGCGGGAGGGAATACCTACGAGCAGTACTTC
TRBJ2-7,NA,once,TRBV6-6,CASRGPGTRSSYEQYF,TGTGCCAGCAGAGGACCCGGGACTCGGTCCTCCTACGAGCAGTACTTC
TRBJ2-3,NA,NA,TRBV29-1,CSVVAADTQYF,TGCAGCGTTGTAGCGGCAGATACGCAGTATTTT
TRBJ2-7,TRBD2,NA,TRBV18,CASSPTLADYEQYF,TGTGCCAGCTCACCTACACTAGCGGACTACGAGCAGTACTTC
TRBJ2-2,TRBD2,NA,TRBV2,CASTPRGTSGRARGTGELFF,TGTGCCAGCACCCCCAGGGGGACTAGCGGGAGGGCCAGGGGGACCGGGGAGCTGTTTTTT
TRBJ1-6,NA,NA,TRBV4-3,CASSQEAGSSSYNSPLHF,TGCGCCAGCAGCCAAGAGGCGGGCAGCAGCTCCTATAATTCACCCCTCCACTTT
TRBJ1-1,NA,NA,TRBV27,CASTLGLVAFF,TGTGCCAGCACCTTGGGCCTCGTCGCTTTCTTT
TRBJ1-3,NA,NA,TRBV7-9,CASSRDSGNTIYF,TGTGCCAGCAGCCGAGACTCTGGAAACACCATATATTTT
TRBJ2-1,NA,NA,TRBV5-4,CASSNREQGQFF,TGTGCCAGCAGCAACCGGGAGCAAGGGCAGTTCTTC
TRBJ2-1,NA,NA,TRBV19,CASTLGSGRGAEQFF,TGTGCCAGTACCCTTGGTTCTGGACGGGGGGCTGAGCAGTTCTTC
TRBJ2-2,TRBD2,once,TRBV6-1,CATGLAGGTGELFF,TGTGCCACCGGACTAGCGGGAGGGACCGGGGAGCTGTTTTTT
TRBJ2-1,TRBD1,NA,TRBV5-1,CASSLVTGGYNEQFF,TGCGCCAGCAGCTTGGTAACAGGGGGTTACAATGAGCAGTTCTTC
TRBJ2-2,NA,NA,TRBV18,CASSPRVWQGSTGELFF,TGTGCCAGCTCACCACGGGTCTGGCAGGGTAGCACCGGGGAGCTGTTTTTT
TRBJ1-1,NA,NA,TRBV11-2,CASSLAGGRAGTEAFF,TGTGCCAGCAGCTTAGCCGGCGGCAGGGCGGGGACTGAAGCTTTCTTT
TRBJ2-1,NA,NA,TRBV5-8,CASSLGFKLGSYYNEQFF,TGTGCCAGCAGCTTGGGATTCAAATTGGGCAGTTACTACAATGAGCAGTTCTTC
TRBJ1-1,NA,NA,TRBV5-1,CASSRDTNRDTEAFF,TGCGCCAGCTCCCGGGACACCAATCGGGACACTGAAGCTTTCTTT
TRBJ1-5,NA,NA,TRBV7-2,CASSSTFRGGEQPQHF,TGTGCCAGCAGCTCTACTTTTAGGGGAGGGGAACAGCCCCAGCATTTT
TRBJ2-7,TRBD2,NA,TRBV7-3,CASSSGGVEQYF,TGTGCCAGCAGCTCTGGGGGGGTCGAGCAGTACTTC
TRBJ2-3,NA,NA,TRBV9,CASSLGPIPSSTDTQYF,TGTGCCAGCAGCTTGGGGCCGATTCCTTCTAGCACAGATACGCAGTATTTT
TRBJ1-2,NA,NA,TRBV19,CASSIMGERDGYTF,TGTGCCAGTAGTATAATGGGAGAAAGGGATGGCTACACCTTC
TRBJ2-3,TRBD2,NA,TRBV5-1,CASSSREGTDTQYF,TGCGCCAGCAGCTCTCGGGAGGGCACAGATACGCAGTATTTT
TRBJ2-5,TRBD1,NA,TRBV5-4,CASSPRDRQETQYF,TGTGCCAGCAGCCCAAGGGACAGGCAAGAGACCCAGTACTTC
TRBJ2-7,NA,NA,TRBV12-5,CASGTADSYEQYF,TGTGCTAGTGGCACTGCGGACAGCTACGAGCAGTACTTC
TRBJ2-7,NA,NA,TRBV7-9,CASSTRTGFYEQYF,TGTGCCAGCAGCACGCGAACAGGGTTCTACGAGCAGTACTTC
TRBJ1-6,NA,NA,TRBV5-5,CASSLRVINSPLHF,TGTGCCAGCAGCTTGCGGGTCATCAATTCACCCCTCCACTTT
TRBJ2-5,TRBD1,NA,TRBV5-8,CASRTTGGETQYF,TGTGCCAGCAGGACGACAGGGGGGGAGACCCAGTACTTC
TRBJ1-6,NA,NA,TRBV7-9,CATRTADNSPLHF,TGTGCCACTAGGACAGCTGATAATTCACCCCTCCACTTT
TRBJ1-6,TRBD1,NA,TRBV5-6,CASRRTGSSSYNSPLHF,TGTGCCAGCAGAAGGACAGGGTCCAGCTCCTATAATTCACCCCTCCACTTT
TRBJ1-5,NA,NA,TRBV2,CASSETGGDQPQHF,TGTGCCAGCAGTGAAACCGGAGGGGATCAGCCCCAGCATTTT
TRBJ2-1,NA,NA,TRBV19,CASSTSWGDAQQFF,TGTGCCAGTAGTACCTCTTGGGGGGACGCGCAGCAGTTCTTC
TRBJ2-7,TRBD2,few,TRBV9,CASSNKLAASGSHEQYF,TGTGCCAGCAGCAATAAATTGGCGGCTAGCGGGTCCCACGAGCAGTACTTC
TRBJ1-5,NA,NA,TRBV30,CAWSLSRAGLNQPQHF,TGTGCCTGGAGCCTCAGCCGGGCAGGGCTAAATCAGCCCCAGCATTTT
TRBJ2-1,TRBD2,NA,TRBV6-1,CASSEGLVTYNEQFF,TGTGCCAGCAGTGAGGGACTAGTAACCTACAATGAGCAGTTCTTC
TRBJ2-1,NA,NA,TRBV29-1,CSVEDRGDEQFF,TGCAGCGTTGAAGACAGGGGCGATGAGCAGTTCTTC
TRBJ2-7,TRBD2,NA,TRBV7-9,CASNTDWAGAGEQYF,TGTGCCAGCAACACTGACTGGGCGGGAGCGGGAGAGCAGTACTTC
TRBJ1-6,TRBD1,NA,TRBV7-8,CASSSPTGAVNSPLHF,TGTGCCAGCAGCTCGCCGACAGGGGCTGTTAATTCACCCCTCCACTTT
TRBJ1-2,TRBD1,once,TRBV4-1,CASRPLNRGPNYGYTF,TGCGCCAGCAGACCTCTAAATAGGGGGCCTAACTATGGCTACACCTTC
TRBJ2-7,TRBD1,NA,TRBV9,CASGTGTGALYEQYF,TGTGCCAGCGGCACCGGGACAGGGGCCCTCTACGAGCAGTACTTC
TRBJ1-1,NA,NA,TRBV5-8,CASNPGGNTEAFF,TGTGCCAGCAACCCAGGAGGGAACACTGAAGCTTTCTTT
TRBJ1-5,TRBD1,NA,TRBV7-9,CASTGGQSNQPQHF,TGTGCCTCTACAGGGGGACAAAGCAATCAGCCCCAGCATTTT
TRBJ1-1,NA,NA,TRBV18,CASSPDRTVEAFF,TGTGCCAGCTCACCAGATAGAACAGTTGAAGCTTTCTTT
TRBJ1-2,NA,NA,TRBV28,CASRGNREGYTF,TGTGCCAGCAGGGGGAACAGGGAAGGCTACACCTTC
TRBJ2-2,NA,NA,TRBV9,CASSVGIKGVRSKTANTGELFF,TGTGCCAGCAGCGTAGGAATAAAGGGGGTCCGATCGAAAACCGCGAACACCGGGGAGCTGTTTTTT
TRBJ2-2,NA,NA,TRBV5-1,CASSLAGVRTGELFF,TGCGCCAGCAGCTTGGCGGGGGTTCGGACCGGGGAGCTGTTTTTT